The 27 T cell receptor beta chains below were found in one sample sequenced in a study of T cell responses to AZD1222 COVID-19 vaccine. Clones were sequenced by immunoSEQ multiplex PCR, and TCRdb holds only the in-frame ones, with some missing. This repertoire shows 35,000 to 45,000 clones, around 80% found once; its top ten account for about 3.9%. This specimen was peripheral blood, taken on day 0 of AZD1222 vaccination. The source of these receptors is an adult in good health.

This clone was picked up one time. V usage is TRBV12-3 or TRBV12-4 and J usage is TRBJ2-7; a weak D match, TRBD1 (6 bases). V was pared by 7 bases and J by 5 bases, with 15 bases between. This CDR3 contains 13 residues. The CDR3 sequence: CASKRGQSNEQYF. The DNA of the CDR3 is TGTGCCAGCAAGCGCGGACAGTCCAACGAGCAGTACTTC.

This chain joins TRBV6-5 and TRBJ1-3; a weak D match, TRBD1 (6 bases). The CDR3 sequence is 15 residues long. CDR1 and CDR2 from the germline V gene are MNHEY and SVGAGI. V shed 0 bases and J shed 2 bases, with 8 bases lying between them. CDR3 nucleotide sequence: TGTGCCAGCAGTTACTCGGGGGGCACTGGAAACACCATATATTTT. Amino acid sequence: CASSYSGGTGNTIYF.

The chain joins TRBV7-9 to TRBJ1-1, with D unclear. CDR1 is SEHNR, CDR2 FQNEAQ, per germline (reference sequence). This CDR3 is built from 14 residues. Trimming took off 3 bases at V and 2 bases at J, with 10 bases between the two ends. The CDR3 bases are TGTGCCAGCAGCTTCATAGGGCAAAACACTGAAGCTTTCTTT. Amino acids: CASSFIGQNTEAFF.

The CDR3 is CASSPSTGFGTEAFF. In DNA, the CDR3 is TGTGCCAGCTCACCTTCGACAGGGTTTGGCACTGAAGCTTTCTTT. This sequence joins TRBV18 and TRBJ1-1, with 7 bases identical to TRBD1. Germline V gene data show CDR1 as KGHSH and CDR2 as LQKENI. J lost 4 bases, V lost 3 bases, and 8 bases had no gene match. The CDR3 sequence is 15 residues long.

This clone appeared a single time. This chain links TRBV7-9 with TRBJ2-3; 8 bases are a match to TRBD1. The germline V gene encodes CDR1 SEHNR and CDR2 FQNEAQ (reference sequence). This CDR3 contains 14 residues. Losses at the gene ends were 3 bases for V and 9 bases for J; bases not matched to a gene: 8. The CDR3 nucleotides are TGTGCCAGCAGCTTGGTGGCAGGGGGCGACACGCAGTATTTT. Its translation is CASSLVAGGDTQYF.

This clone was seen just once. CDR3 protein: CASSALYKHGNTIYF. Written as DNA, the CDR3 is TGCGCCAGCAGTGCACTTTACAAGCACGGAAACACCATATATTTT. The chain employs TRBV10-1 and TRBJ1-3; no clear D gene. Deletions cut 4 bases from V and 4 bases from J, with 14 bases between. This CDR3 is built from 15 residues. Germline CDR1 is WNHNN and CDR2 is SYGVQD (reference sequence).

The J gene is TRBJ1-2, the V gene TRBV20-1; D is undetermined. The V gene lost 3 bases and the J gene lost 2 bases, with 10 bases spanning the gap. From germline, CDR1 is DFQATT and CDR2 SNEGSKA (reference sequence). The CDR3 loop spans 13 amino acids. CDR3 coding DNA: TGCAGTGCTAGTAACGCCAGGAACTATGGCTACACCTTC. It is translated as CSASNARNYGYTF.

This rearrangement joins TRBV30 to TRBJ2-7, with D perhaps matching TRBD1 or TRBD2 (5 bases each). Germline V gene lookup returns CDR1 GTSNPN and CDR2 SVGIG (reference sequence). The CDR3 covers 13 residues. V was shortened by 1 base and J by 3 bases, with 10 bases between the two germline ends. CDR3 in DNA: TGTGCCTGGAGTGCGGGGACGGACTACGAGCAGTACTTC. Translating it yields CAWSAGTDYEQYF.

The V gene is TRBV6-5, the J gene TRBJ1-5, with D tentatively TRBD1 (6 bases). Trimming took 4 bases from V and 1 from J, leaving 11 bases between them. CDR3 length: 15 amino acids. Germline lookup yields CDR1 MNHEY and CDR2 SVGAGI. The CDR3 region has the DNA TGTGCCAGCAGTTGGAACACAGGGAGCAATCAGCCCCAGCATTTT. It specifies CASSWNTGSNQPQHF.

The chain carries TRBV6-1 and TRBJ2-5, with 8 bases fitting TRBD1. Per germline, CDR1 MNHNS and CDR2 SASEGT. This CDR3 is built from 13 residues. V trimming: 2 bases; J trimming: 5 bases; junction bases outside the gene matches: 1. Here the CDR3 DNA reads TGTGCCAGCAGTGAAAACAGGGGGGAGACCCAGTACTTC. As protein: CASSENRGETQYF.

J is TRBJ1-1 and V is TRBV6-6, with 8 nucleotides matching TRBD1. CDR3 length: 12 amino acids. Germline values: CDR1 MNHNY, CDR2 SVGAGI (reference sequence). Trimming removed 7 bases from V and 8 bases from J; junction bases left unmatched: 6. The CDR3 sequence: CASNPWTGEAFF. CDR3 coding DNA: TGTGCCAGCAATCCTTGGACAGGGGAAGCTTTCTTT.

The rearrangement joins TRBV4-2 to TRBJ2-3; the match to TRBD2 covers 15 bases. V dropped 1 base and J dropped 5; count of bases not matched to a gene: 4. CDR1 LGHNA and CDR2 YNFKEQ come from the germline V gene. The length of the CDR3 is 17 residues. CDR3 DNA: TGTGCCAGCAGCCAAGGGACTAGCGGGGGGGCGGGAGATACGCAGTATTTT. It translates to CASSQGTSGGAGDTQYF.

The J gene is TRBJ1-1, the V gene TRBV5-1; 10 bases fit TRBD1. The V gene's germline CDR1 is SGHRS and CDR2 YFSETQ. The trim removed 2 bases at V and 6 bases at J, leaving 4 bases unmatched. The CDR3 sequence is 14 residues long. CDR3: CASSFGQGGSEAFF. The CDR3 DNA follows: TGCGCCAGCAGCTTCGGACAGGGGGGGTCTGAAGCTTTCTTT.

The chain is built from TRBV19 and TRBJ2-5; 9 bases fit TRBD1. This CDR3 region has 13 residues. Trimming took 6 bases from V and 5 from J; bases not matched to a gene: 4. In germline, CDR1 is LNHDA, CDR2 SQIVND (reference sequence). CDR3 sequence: CASRLTGGETQYF. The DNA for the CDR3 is TGTGCCAGTAGACTAACAGGGGGCGAGACCCAGTACTTC.

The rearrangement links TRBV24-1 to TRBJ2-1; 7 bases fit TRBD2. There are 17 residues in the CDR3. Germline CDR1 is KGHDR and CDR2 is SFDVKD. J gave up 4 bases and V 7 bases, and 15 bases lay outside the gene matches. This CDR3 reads CATRRQFGLAVYNEQFF. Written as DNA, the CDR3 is TGTGCCACCAGGAGGCAATTTGGCCTAGCGGTATACAATGAGCAGTTCTTC.

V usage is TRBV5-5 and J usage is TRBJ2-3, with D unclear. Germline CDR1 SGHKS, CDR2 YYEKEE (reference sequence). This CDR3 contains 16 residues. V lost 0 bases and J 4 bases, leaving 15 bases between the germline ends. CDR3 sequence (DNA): TGTGCCAGCAGCTTGGACCCGGAGTTAGGCGCAGATACGCAGTATTTT. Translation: CASSLDPELGADTQYF.

The CDR3 reads CASSRRGGESETQYF. In DNA, the CDR3 is TGTGCCAGCAGCCGGAGAGGCGGGGAGTCGGAGACCCAGTACTTC. The genes are TRBV7-2 and TRBJ2-5; D possibly corresponds to TRBD2 (6 bases). The CDR3 has 15 amino acids. Germline assignment: CDR1 SGHTA and CDR2 FQGNSA. With 5 bases removed from V and 5 bases from J, the gap between germline ends came to 18 bases.

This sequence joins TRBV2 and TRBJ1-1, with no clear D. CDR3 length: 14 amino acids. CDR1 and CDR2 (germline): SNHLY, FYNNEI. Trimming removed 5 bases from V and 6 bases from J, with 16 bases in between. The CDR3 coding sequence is TGTGCCAGCAGTACGTTGACCCAGGCCCCTGAAGCTTTCTTT. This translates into CASSTLTQAPEAFF.

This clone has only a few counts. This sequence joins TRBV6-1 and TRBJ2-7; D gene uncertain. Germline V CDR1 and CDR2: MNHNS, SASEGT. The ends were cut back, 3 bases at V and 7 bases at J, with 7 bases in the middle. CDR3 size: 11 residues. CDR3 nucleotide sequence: TGTGCCAGCAGTGATTTCGGGGAGCAGTACTTC. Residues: CASSDFGEQYF.

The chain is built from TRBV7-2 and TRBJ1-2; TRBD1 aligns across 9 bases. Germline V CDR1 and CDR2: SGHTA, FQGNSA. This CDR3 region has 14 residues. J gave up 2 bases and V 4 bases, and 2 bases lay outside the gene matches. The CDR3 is CASSSGQGNYGYTF. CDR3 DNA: TGTGCCAGCAGCTCTGGACAGGGGAACTATGGCTACACCTTC.

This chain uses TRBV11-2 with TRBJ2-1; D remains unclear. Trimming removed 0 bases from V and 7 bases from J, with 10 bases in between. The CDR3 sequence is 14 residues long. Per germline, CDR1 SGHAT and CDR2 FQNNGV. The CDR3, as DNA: TGTGCCAGCAGCTTAGATCCAGGAAATAATGAGCAGTTCTTC. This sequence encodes CASSLDPGNNEQFF.

The CDR3 loop is CASSKQKNTEAFF. DNA of the CDR3: TGTGCCAGCAGCAAACAGAAGAACACTGAAGCTTTCTTT. V and J are TRBV7-9 and TRBJ1-1; D is unclear. The CDR3 runs 13 residues. Looked up from germline, CDR1 is SEHNR and CDR2 is FQNEAQ (reference sequence). V lost 5 bases and J 1 base, leaving 8 bases between the germline ends.

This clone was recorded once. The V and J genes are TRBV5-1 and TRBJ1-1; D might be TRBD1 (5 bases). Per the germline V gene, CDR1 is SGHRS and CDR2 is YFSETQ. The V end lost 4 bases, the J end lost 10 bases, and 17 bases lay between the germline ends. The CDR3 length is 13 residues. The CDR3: CASSEGRGDGAFF. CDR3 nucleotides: TGCGCCAGCAGCGAAGGCCGGGGCGATGGAGCTTTCTTT.

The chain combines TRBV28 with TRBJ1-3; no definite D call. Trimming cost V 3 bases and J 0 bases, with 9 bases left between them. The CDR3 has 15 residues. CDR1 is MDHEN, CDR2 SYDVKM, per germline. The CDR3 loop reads CASSLGISSGNTIYF. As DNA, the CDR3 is TGTGCCAGCAGTTTGGGGATAAGCTCTGGAAACACCATATATTTT.

The CDR3 DNA sequence: TGTGCCAGCAGGGAACCCGGACAGGGGACGAAGACCCAGTACTTC. This codes for CASREPGQGTKTQYF. The rearrangement links TRBV2 to TRBJ2-5; 9 bases match TRBD1. CDR1 and CDR2 from the germline V gene are SNHLY and FYNNEI. V lost 6 bases to trimming and J lost 6 bases; unmatched junction nucleotides: 11. The CDR3 loop spans 15 amino acids.

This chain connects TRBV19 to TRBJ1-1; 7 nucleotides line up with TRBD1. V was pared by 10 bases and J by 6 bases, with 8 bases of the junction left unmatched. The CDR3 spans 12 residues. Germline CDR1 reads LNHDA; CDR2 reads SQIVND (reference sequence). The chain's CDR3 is CAILTGTSEAFF. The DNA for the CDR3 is TGTGCCATTCTGACAGGGACATCTGAAGCTTTCTTT.

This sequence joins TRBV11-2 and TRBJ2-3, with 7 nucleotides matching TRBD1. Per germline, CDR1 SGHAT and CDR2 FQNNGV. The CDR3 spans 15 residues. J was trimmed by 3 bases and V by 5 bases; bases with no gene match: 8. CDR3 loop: CASSVDRVQTDTQYF. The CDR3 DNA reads TGTGCCAGCAGCGTTGACAGGGTTCAGACAGATACGCAGTATTTT.